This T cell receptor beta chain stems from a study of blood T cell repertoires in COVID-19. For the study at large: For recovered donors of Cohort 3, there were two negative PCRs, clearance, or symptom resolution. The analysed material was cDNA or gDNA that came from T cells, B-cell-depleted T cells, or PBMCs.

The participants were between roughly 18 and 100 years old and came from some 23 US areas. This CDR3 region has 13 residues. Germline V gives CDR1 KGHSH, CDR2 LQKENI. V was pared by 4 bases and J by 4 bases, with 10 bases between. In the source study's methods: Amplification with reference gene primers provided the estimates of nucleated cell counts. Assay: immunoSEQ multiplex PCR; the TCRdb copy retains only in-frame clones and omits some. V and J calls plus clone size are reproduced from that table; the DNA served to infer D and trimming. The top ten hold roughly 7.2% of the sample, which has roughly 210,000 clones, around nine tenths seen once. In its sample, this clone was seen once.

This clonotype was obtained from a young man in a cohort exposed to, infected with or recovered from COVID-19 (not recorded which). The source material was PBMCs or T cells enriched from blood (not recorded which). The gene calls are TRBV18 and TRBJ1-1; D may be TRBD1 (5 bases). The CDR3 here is CASSLQGGTEAFF. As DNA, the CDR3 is TGTGCCAGCTCACTCCAGGGTGGCACTGAAGCTTTCTTT. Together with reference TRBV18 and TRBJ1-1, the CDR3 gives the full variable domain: NAGVMQNPRHLVRRRGQEARLRCSPMKGHSHVYWYRQLPEEGLKFMVYLQKENIIDESGMPKERFSAEFPKEGPSILRIQQVVRGDSAAYFCASSLQGGTEAFFGQGTRLTVV.